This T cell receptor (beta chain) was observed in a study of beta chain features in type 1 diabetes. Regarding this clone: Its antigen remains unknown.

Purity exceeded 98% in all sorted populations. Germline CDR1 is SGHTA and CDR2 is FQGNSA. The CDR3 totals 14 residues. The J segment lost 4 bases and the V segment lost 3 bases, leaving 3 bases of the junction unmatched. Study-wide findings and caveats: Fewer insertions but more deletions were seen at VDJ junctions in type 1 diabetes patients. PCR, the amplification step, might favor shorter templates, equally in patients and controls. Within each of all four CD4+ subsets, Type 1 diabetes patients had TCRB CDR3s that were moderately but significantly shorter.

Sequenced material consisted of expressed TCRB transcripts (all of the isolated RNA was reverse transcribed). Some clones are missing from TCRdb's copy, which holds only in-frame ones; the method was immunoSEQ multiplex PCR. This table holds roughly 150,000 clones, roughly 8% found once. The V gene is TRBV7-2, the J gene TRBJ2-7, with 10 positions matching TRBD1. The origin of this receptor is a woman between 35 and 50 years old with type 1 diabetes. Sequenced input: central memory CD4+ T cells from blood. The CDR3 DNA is TGTGCCAGCAGCTTGCCGGGACAGGGGTACGAGCAGTACTTC. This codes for CASSLPGQGYEQYF. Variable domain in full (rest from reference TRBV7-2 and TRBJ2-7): GAGVSQSPSNKVTEKGKDVELRCDPISGHTALYWYRQSLGQGLEFLIYFQGNSAPDKSGLPSDRFSAERTGGSVSTLTIQRTQQEDSAVYLCASSLPGQGYEQYFGPGTRLTVT.